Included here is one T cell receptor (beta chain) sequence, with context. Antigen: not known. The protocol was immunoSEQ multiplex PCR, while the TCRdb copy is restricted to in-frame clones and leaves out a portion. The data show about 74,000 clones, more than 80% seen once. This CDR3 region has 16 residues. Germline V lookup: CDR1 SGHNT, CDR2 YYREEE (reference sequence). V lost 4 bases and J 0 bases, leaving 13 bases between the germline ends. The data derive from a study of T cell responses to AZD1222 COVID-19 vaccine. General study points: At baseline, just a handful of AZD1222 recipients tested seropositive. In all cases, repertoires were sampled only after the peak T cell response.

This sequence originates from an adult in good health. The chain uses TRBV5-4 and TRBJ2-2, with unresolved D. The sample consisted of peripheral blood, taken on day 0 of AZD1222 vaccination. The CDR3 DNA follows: TGTGCCAGCAGCCTTGGCGGCGGAACGAACACCGGGGAGCTGTTTTTT. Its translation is CASSLGGGTNTGELFF. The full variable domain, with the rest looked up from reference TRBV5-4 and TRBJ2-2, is ETGVTQSPTHLIKTRGQQVTLRCSSQSGHNTVSWYQQALGQGPQFIFQYYREEENGRGNFPPRFSGLQFPNYSSELNVNALELDDSALYLCASSLGGGTNTGELFFGEGSRLTVL.